A single sample gave rise to the 26 T cell receptor beta chains below, sequenced in a study of blood T cells in healthy people across ages (dated by TCRdb to about 2015). Library preparation was by 5' RACE. Sequencing instrument: Illumina HiSeq 2500. A second PCR of about 6 to 12 cycles was run with a J-beta primer mix and a sample-barcoded 5' primer. In-frame beta chains were kept once TCRdb had trimmed the public reads at Q25 with fastp and called clones with MiXCR. A single entry per CDR3 protein holds the most common genes and DNA from its merged rows. This sample lists over 1.5 million distinct CDR3 sequences; roughly 49% were detected once. The top ten clonotypes cover 2.1% of the sample. The sequenced sample was blood. The receptors were sampled from a woman between 40 and 50 years old in good health.

CDR3 nucleotide sequence: TGCGCCAGCAGCCGGAAGGTCGGGACACGGCACCAAGAGACCCAGTACTTC. Its translation is CASSRKVGTRHQETQYF. The V gene is TRBV5-1, the J gene TRBJ2-5, with a possible D match to TRBD1 (6 bases). V shed 4 bases and J shed 0 bases, with 19 bases lying between them. Germline CDR1 and CDR2: SGHRS and YFSETQ. The CDR3 runs to 17 residues.

This clonotype was counted between two and nine times. The J gene is TRBJ2-5, the V gene TRBV28; TRBD2 agrees at 10 bases. The CDR3 sequence is 16 residues long. J gave up 2 bases and V 3 bases, and 6 bases lay outside the gene matches. CDR1 is MDHEN, CDR2 SYDVKM, per germline. This chain's CDR3 is CASSFRTSGDQETQYF. CDR3 DNA sequence: TGTGCCAGCAGTTTTAGAACTAGCGGGGATCAAGAGACCCAGTACTTC.

As DNA, the CDR3 is TGCAGTGCTAGCAGGGGCTCCCAATACAATGAGCAGTTCTTC. Encoded protein: CSASRGSQYNEQFF. The J gene is TRBJ2-1, the V gene TRBV20-1; D is possibly TRBD1 (6 bases). The CDR3 contains 14 residues. From germline, CDR1 is DFQATT and CDR2 SNEGSKA (reference sequence). The ends were cut back, 3 bases at V and 4 bases at J, with 13 bases in the middle.

The rearrangement joins TRBV2 to TRBJ2-7; D may be TRBD1 (6 bases). V lost 3 bases and J 4 bases, leaving 13 bases between the germline ends. CDR3 length: 14 residues. Per the germline V gene, CDR1 is SNHLY and CDR2 is FYNNEI. CDR3 sequence (DNA): TGTGCCAGCAGTGAGGGGGCAGGCGGGTACGAGCAGTACTTC. Its translation is CASSEGAGGYEQYF.

The chain links TRBV7-9 to TRBJ2-5, with a tentative D call TRBD2 (5 bases). Germline V lookup: CDR1 SEHNR, CDR2 FQNEAQ (reference sequence). V lost 2 bases to trimming and J lost 3 bases, with 13 bases between them. This CDR3 contains 15 residues. The CDR3 coding sequence is TGTGCCAGCAGCTTACGTGGCTTCGGGGAAGAGACCCAGTACTTC. Translating it yields CASSLRGFGEETQYF.

This chain uses TRBV6-5 with TRBJ2-3; 8 bases align to TRBD2. Germline assignment: CDR1 MNHEY and CDR2 SVGAGI. The CDR3 contains 17 residues. V trimming: 0 bases; J trimming: 4 bases; junction bases outside the gene matches: 9. In DNA, the CDR3 is TGTGCCAGCAGTTACTCGATCGGGGGGGCCTCCCCAGATACGCAGTATTTT. Translating gives CASSYSIGGASPDTQYF.

The chain uses TRBV2 and TRBJ2-1; a weak D match, TRBD1 (6 bases). V was pared by 5 bases and J by 0 bases, with 17 bases between. This CDR3 comprises 17 residues. CDR1 is SNHLY and CDR2 is FYNNEI in the germline V gene. The chain's CDR3 is CASSLLDRRSSYNEQFF. CDR3 DNA sequence: TGTGCCAGCAGTCTACTTGACAGGCGCAGCTCCTACAATGAGCAGTTCTTC.

The genes are TRBV9 and TRBJ2-5; 8 nucleotides match TRBD2. The germline gives CDR1 SGDLS, CDR2 YYNGEE. V shed 1 base, J shed 3 bases, and the junction held 2 bases outside the gene matches. This CDR3 has 14 amino acids. CDR3 DNA sequence: TGTGCCAGCAGCGTAAGCGGGGGAAAAGAGACCCAGTACTTC. This codes for CASSVSGGKETQYF.

The chain couples TRBV7-9 to TRBJ2-1; the D gene is possibly TRBD2 (6 bases). Trimming pared 11 bases from V and 5 bases from J, leaving 28 bases between. Germline-derived CDR1 and CDR2 are SEHNR and FQNEAQ (reference sequence). The length of the CDR3 is 17 residues. CDR3 in amino acids: CAPSSSVAGRTDNEQFF. The CDR3 nucleotides are TGTGCCCCCAGCTCCTCGGTGGCGGGGCGGACCGACAATGAGCAGTTCTTC.

V gene TRBV15 combines with J gene TRBJ2-1, with D uncertain. V lost 9 bases, J lost 0 bases, and 12 bases lay in between. The germline V gene has CDR1 LNHNV and CDR2 YYDKDF (reference sequence). The CDR3 has 14 amino acids. In DNA, the CDR3 is TGTGCCACGATTCCAGAGTACTCCTACAATGAGCAGTTCTTC. Translation: CATIPEYSYNEQFF. The entire variable domain, with the rest obtained from reference TRBV15 and TRBJ2-1, is as follows: DAMVIQNPRYQVTQFGKPVTLSCSQTLNHNVMYWYQQKSSQAPKLLFHYYDKDFNNEADTPDNFQSRRPNTSFCFLDIRSPGLGDTAMYLCATIPEYSYNEQFFGPGTRLTVL.

This clonotype was observed a few times. The chain combines TRBV12-3 or TRBV12-4 with TRBJ2-7; maybe TRBD2 (6 bases). V dropped 6 bases and J dropped 3 bases, with 21 bases sitting between them. The CDR3 is 16 amino acids. This CDR3 is CASSTPAGQGIYEQYF. The DNA of the CDR3 is TGTGCCAGCAGCACCCCGGCGGGGCAGGGAATCTACGAGCAGTACTTC.

This chain joins TRBV4-2 and TRBJ1-1; the match to TRBD1 covers 9 bases. Trimming removed 0 bases from V and 3 bases from J; junction bases left unmatched: 2. The CDR3 is 15 residues long. The germline V gene has CDR1 LGHNA and CDR2 YNFKEQ. CDR3 sequence (DNA): TGTGCCAGCAGCCAAGAGGACAGGGGATACACTGAAGCTTTCTTT. This sequence encodes CASSQEDRGYTEAFF.

The V and J genes are TRBV5-6 and TRBJ2-7; D gene uncertain. V was trimmed by 2 bases and J by 4 bases, leaving 13 bases between them. The CDR3 is 14 residues long. In germline, CDR1 is SGHDT, CDR2 YYEEEE. CDR3 in amino acids: CASSLYSQLYEQYF. CDR3 bases: TGTGCCAGCAGCTTATACAGTCAGCTGTACGAGCAGTACTTC.

This chain's CDR3 is CASKIREIGHNEQFF. The DNA for the CDR3 is TGTGCCAGCAAAATCAGGGAGATTGGACACAATGAGCAGTTCTTC. This chain links TRBV2 with TRBJ2-1; D tentatively fits TRBD1 or TRBD2 (5 bases each). Per the germline V gene, CDR1 is SNHLY and CDR2 is FYNNEI. The V end was cut by 7 bases, the J end by 5 bases, with 18 bases between. The CDR3 is 15 amino acids.

The V gene is TRBV3-1, the J gene TRBJ2-5; 7 bases map to TRBD2. Germline V CDR1 and CDR2: LGHDT, YNNKEL (reference sequence). This CDR3 is 14 amino acids long. With 9 bases clipped from V and 2 bases from J, the junction kept 9 bases outside the gene matches. CDR3 sequence (DNA): TGTGCCAGTCGGAGGGAGGGGCAGCAAGAGACCCAGTACTTC. This codes for CASRREGQQETQYF.

The chain links TRBV28 to TRBJ1-4; maybe TRBD1 (6 bases). The germline V gene encodes CDR1 MDHEN and CDR2 SYDVKM. The V end was cut by 5 bases, the J end by 8 bases, with 15 bases between. The CDR3 covers 14 residues. In nucleotides, the CDR3 is TGTGCCAGCAGTGAGGACGGGGGGCAGGAAAAACTGTTTTTT. The encoded protein is CASSEDGGQEKLFF.

This chain links TRBV13 with TRBJ2-1; D is uncertain. V was shortened by 2 bases and J by 8 bases, with 10 bases between the two germline ends. The CDR3 extends over 13 amino acids. Germline-derived CDR1 and CDR2 are PRHDT and FYEKMQ (reference sequence). The CDR3 region is CASSLNPRYEQFF. The CDR3 nucleotides read TGTGCCAGCAGCTTAAATCCCCGCTATGAGCAGTTCTTC.

The chain joins TRBV7-8 to TRBJ2-5; TRBD1 or TRBD2 may be the D gene (6 bases each). The CDR3 covers 16 residues. Trimming stripped 0 bases from V and 5 bases from J, with 16 bases between. Germline assignment: CDR1 SGHVS and CDR2 FQNEAQ. The CDR3 nucleotides are TGTGCCAGCAGCTTAGCCAACAGGGAGGTTAGGGAGACCCAGTACTTC. The encoded protein is CASSLANREVRETQYF.

The chain joins TRBV5-8 to TRBJ1-2; perhaps TRBD1 as D (5 bases). The CDR3 covers 14 residues. The V end was cut by 4 bases, the J end by 4 bases, with 14 bases between. CDR1 SGHTS and CDR2 YDEGEE come from the germline V gene. CDR3: CASSKYGAGYGYTF. In DNA form, the CDR3 reads TGTGCCAGCAGCAAATACGGGGCAGGCTATGGCTACACCTTC.

The rearrangement uses TRBV27 and TRBJ2-3; 7 nucleotides match TRBD1. From germline, CDR1 is MNHEY and CDR2 SMNVEV (reference sequence). The CDR3 is 14 amino acids. With V trimmed by 7 bases and J by 3 bases, 7 bases remained unmatched. CDR3 region: CASTPRGQTDTQYF. DNA for the CDR3: TGTGCCAGCACTCCTCGGGGACAGACAGATACGCAGTATTTT.

A few counts support this clonotype. This chain links TRBV6-5 with TRBJ1-2, with D perhaps TRBD1 (5 bases). The CDR3 has 12 residues. The V end was cut by 6 bases, the J end by 2 bases, with 7 bases between. Germline values: CDR1 MNHEY, CDR2 SVGAGI. As DNA, the CDR3 is TGTGCCAGCAGAAGACAGAACTATGGCTACACCTTC. It encodes CASRRQNYGYTF.

The genes are TRBV28 and TRBJ2-4; 8 nucleotides line up with TRBD2. Germline assignment: CDR1 MDHEN and CDR2 SYDVKM. V lost 3 bases to trimming and J lost 0 bases; unmatched junction nucleotides: 1. CDR3 length: 15 amino acids. The CDR3 sequence is CASSFLAGAKNIQYF. CDR3 bases: TGTGCCAGCAGTTTCCTAGCGGGAGCCAAAAACATTCAGTACTTC.

The rearrangement uses TRBV5-6 and TRBJ2-5; 7 positions match TRBD2. The J segment lost 2 bases and the V segment lost 6 bases, leaving 7 bases of the junction unmatched. The CDR3 covers 14 residues. Looked up from germline, CDR1 is SGHDT and CDR2 is YYEEEE. DNA for the CDR3: TGTGCCAGCACCCTTGGGAGGGGACAAGAGACCCAGTACTTC. Protein product: CASTLGRGQETQYF. Full variable domain (rest looked up from reference TRBV5-6 and TRBJ2-5): DAGVTQSPTHLIKTRGQQVTLRCSPKSGHDTVSWYQQALGQGPQFIFQYYEEEERQRGNFPDRFSGHQFPNYSSELNVNALLLGDSALYLCASTLGRGQETQYFGPGTRLLVL.

A few counts support this clonotype. The chain carries TRBV6-2 or TRBV6-3 and TRBJ2-1, with 9 nucleotides matching TRBD2. Trimming removed 6 bases from V and 8 bases from J; junction bases left unmatched: 14. Germline V gene data show CDR1 as MNHEY and CDR2 as SVGEGT. The CDR3 covers 16 residues. CDR3: CASSTQVAGARDEQFF. DNA for the CDR3: TGTGCCAGCAGCACCCAAGTAGCGGGGGCCAGGGATGAGCAGTTCTTC.

This chain uses TRBV7-2 with TRBJ1-2; TRBD1 aligns across 7 bases. The CDR3 sequence is 15 residues long. The germline V gene has CDR1 SGHTA and CDR2 FQGNSA. V trimming: 3 bases; J trimming: 5 bases; junction bases outside the gene matches: 9. The CDR3 coding sequence is TGTGCCAGCAGCTTTGACAGGGTTTTGGGGTATGGCTACACCTTC. Its translation is CASSFDRVLGYGYTF.

The chain links TRBV18 to TRBJ2-5, with 7 bases fitting TRBD1. The assigned J gene may be wrong: the sequence end matches TRBJ2-7 better. Per germline, CDR1 KGHSH and CDR2 LQKENI. This CDR3 region has 16 residues. CDR3 sequence: CASSQESGGKAYEQYF. The CDR3 bases are TGTGCCAGCTCCCAGGAATCAGGGGGAAAGGCCTACGAGCAGTACTTC.